This T cell receptor (beta chain) was recorded in a study of blood T cell repertoires in COVID-19. Profiling relied on immunoSEQ multiplex PCR, and the TCRdb table lists in-frame clones only, not all of them. Of fewer than 200,000 clones listed, 80% to 90% are singletons. This clone appeared once. The V gene lost 3 bases and the J gene lost 5 bases, with 13 bases spanning the gap. The CDR3 is 14 residues long. CDR1 MNHNS and CDR2 SASEGT come from the germline V gene. This chain uses TRBV6-1 with TRBJ2-5; D is possibly TRBD1 (5 bases). The sequencing sample was made of peripheral blood. This sequence was found in a woman of 80 years or more with COVID-19, enrolled during active disease. The CDR3 here is CASSEGRVPETQYF. In DNA, the CDR3 is TGTGCCAGCAGTGAGGGGCGCGTCCCCGAGACCCAGTACTTC.